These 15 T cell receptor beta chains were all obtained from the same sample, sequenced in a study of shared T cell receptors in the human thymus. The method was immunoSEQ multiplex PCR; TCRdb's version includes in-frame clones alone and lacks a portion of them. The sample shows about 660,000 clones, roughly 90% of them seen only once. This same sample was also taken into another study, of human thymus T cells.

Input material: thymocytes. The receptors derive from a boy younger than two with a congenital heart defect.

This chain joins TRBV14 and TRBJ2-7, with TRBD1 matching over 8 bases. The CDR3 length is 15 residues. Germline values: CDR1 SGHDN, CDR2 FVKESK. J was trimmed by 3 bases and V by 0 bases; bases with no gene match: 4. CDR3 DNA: TGTGCCAGCAGCCAAGAGGACAGGGAGGACTACGAGCAGTACTTC. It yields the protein CASSQEDREDYEQYF.

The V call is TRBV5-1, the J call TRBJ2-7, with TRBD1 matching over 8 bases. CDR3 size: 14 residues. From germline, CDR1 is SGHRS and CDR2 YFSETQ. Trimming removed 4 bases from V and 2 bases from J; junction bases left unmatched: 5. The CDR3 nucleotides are TGCGCCAGCAGCGTGGGACAGGAAGCCTACGAGCAGTACTTC. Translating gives CASSVGQEAYEQYF. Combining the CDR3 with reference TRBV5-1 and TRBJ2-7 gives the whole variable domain KAGVTQTPRYLIKTRGQQVTLSCSPISGHRSVSWYQQTPGQGLQFLFEYFSETQRNKGNFPGRFSGRQFSNSRSEMNVSTLELGDSALYLCASSVGQEAYEQYFGPGTRLTVT.

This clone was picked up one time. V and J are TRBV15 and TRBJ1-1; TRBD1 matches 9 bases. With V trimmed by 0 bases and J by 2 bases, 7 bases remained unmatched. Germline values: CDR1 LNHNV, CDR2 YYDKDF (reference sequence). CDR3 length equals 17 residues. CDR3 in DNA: TGTGCCACCAGCAGAGATCCACCGGGACAGGGAAACACTGAAGCTTTCTTT. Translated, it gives CATSRDPPGQGNTEAFF.

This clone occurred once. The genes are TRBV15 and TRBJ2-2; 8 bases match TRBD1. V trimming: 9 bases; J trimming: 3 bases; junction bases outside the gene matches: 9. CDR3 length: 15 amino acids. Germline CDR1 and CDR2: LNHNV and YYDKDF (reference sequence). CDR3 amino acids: CATPQDREYTGELFF. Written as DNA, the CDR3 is TGTGCCACGCCACAGGACAGGGAATACACCGGGGAGCTGTTTTTT.

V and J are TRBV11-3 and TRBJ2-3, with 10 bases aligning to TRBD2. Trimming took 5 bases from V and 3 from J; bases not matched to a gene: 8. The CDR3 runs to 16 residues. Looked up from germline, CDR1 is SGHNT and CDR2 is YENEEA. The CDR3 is CASSASGSGGTDTQYF. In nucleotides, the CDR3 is TGTGCCAGCAGCGCTAGCGGGAGTGGCGGGACAGATACGCAGTATTTT.

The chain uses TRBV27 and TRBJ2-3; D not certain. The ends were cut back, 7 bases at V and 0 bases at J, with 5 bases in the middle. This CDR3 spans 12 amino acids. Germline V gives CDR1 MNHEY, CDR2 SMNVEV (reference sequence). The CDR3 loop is CASNSSTDTQYF. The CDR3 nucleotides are TGTGCCAGCAATAGTAGCACAGATACGCAGTATTTT.

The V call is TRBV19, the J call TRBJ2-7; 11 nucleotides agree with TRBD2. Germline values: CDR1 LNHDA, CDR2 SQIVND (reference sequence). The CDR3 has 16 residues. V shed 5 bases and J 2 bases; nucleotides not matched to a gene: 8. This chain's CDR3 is CASSARRTSGPYEQYF. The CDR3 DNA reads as TGTGCCAGTAGTGCCCGAAGGACTAGCGGGCCCTACGAGCAGTACTTC.

The chain's CDR3 is CASSHLAGGGYEQYF. In DNA, the CDR3 is TGTGCCAGCAGCCACCTAGCGGGAGGAGGATACGAGCAGTACTTC. J is TRBJ2-7 and V is TRBV7-6; 11 bases align to TRBD2. V was pared by 5 bases and J by 4 bases, with 7 bases of the junction left unmatched. The length of the CDR3 is 15 residues. The germline gives CDR1 SGHVS, CDR2 FNYEAQ.

The CDR3 is CSVDGPSGPGETQYF. The DNA for the CDR3 is TGCAGCGTTGATGGCCCTAGCGGTCCTGGGGAGACCCAGTACTTC. The V gene is TRBV29-1, the J gene TRBJ2-5; 7 bases agree with TRBD2. Trimming took 3 bases from V and 5 from J; bases not matched to a gene: 12. CDR1 SQVTM and CDR2 ANQGSEA come from the germline V gene. CDR3 length: 15 residues. The full variable domain, rest sourced from reference TRBV29-1 and TRBJ2-5, is SAVISQKPSRDICQRGTSLTIQCQVDSQVTMMFWYRQQPGQSLTLIATANQGSEATYESGFVIDKFPISRPNLTFSTLTVSNMSPEDSSIYLCSVDGPSGPGETQYFGPGTRLLVL.

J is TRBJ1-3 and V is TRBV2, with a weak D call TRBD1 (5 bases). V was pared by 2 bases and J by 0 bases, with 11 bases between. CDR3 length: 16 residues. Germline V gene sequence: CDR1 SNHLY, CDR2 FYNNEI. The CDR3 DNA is TGTGCCAGCAGTGAATTCGGGGACTTCTCTGGAAACACCATATATTTT. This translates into CASSEFGDFSGNTIYF.

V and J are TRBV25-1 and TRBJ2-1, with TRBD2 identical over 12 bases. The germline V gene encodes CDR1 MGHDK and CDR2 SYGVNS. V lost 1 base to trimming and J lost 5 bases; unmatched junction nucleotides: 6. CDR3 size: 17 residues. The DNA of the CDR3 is TGTGCCAGCAGTGAATCCCTAGCGGGAGGGCCGGACAATGAGCAGTTCTTC. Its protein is CASSESLAGGPDNEQFF.

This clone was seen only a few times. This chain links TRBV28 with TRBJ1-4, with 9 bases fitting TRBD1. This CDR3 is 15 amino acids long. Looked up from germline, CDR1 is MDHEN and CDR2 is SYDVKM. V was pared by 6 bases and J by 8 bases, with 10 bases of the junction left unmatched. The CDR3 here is CASSPGDRVSEKLFF. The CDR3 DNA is TGTGCCAGCAGCCCTGGGGACAGGGTTTCCGAAAAACTGTTTTTT.

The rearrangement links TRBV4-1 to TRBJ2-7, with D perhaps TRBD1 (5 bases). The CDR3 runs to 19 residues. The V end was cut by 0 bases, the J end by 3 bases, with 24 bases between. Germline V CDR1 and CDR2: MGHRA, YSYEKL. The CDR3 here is CASSQDRGTGSNPGYEQYF. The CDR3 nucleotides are TGCGCCAGCAGCCAAGATAGGGGCACCGGGTCGAACCCCGGCTACGAGCAGTACTTC.

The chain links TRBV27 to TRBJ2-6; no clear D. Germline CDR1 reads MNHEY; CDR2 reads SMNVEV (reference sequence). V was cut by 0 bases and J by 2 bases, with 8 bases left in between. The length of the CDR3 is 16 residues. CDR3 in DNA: TGTGCCAGCAGTTTATCCGGGTTAACTGGGGCCAACGTCCTGACTTTC. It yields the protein CASSLSGLTGANVLTF.

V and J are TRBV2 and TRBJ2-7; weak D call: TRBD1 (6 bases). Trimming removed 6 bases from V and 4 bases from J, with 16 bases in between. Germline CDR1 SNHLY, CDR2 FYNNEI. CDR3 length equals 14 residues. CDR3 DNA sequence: TGTGCCAGCAGGGGTACAGGGACCCCGTACGAGCAGTACTTC. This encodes CASRGTGTPYEQYF.